The clone carrying this TCR beta chain was counted between two and nine times. The data derive from a study of human T cells and chemical hapten exposure. Study context: The study traced per-sample TCR yield variation mainly to small differences in pooled library volumes.

Whole blood, unfractionated, served as the material for total RNA extraction. TCRdb independently ran MiXCR on the 5' RACE reads; one entry per CDR3 protein. Of some 150,000 distinct CDR3 sequences listed, about 4.3% are singletons. The receptor was isolated from a female donor in good health.

CDR3 DNA sequence: TGTGCCATCAGTGCCGTGGGACAGGGGGGTTCTTATGAGCAGTTCTTC. This codes for CAISAVGQGGSYEQFF. The rearrangement uses TRBV10-3 and TRBJ2-1; 11 bases match TRBD1. The CDR3 has 16 residues. Trimming at V came to 4 bases and at J to 8 bases, leaving 10 bases not matched to a gene. Per the germline V gene, CDR1 is ENHRY and CDR2 is SYGVKD.